The 7 T cell receptor beta chains below were found in one sample sequenced in a study of blood T cells in healthy people across ages. Using a J-beta primer mix together with a sample-barcoded 5' primer, a second PCR was run for about 6 to 11 cycles. Each CDR3 protein gets one entry after TCRdb re-called the 5' RACE reads with MiXCR. The sample yields about 1.4 million distinct CDR3 sequences, 59% seen once. The sample taken for sequencing was blood. The receptors shown here come from a man between 18 and 35 years old in good health.

The rearrangement joins TRBV10-1 to TRBJ2-6; tentatively, D is TRBD2 (6 bases). With 6 bases removed from V and 3 bases from J, the gap between germline ends came to 15 bases. In germline, CDR1 is WNHNN, CDR2 SYGVQD (reference sequence). The CDR3 sequence is 16 residues long. DNA of the CDR3: TGCGCCAGCAGCACCGGGGGATTTGATGGGGCCAACGTCCTGACTTTC. Its translation: CASSTGGFDGANVLTF.

CDR3 sequence (DNA): TGTGCCAGCAGCAAAGACAGGGGGTATCACGAGCAGTACTTC. This codes for CASSKDRGYHEQYF. This sequence joins TRBV21-1 and TRBJ2-4; the table's D call of TRBD1 was not tested on the DNA. The J call is uncertain, as TRBJ2-7 better fits the DNA end. TRBV21-1 is given as a pseudogene. The length of the CDR3 is 14 residues.

V usage is TRBV20-1 and J usage is TRBJ1-1; D perhaps matches TRBD1 (5 bases). The germline CDR1 and CDR2 sequences are DFQATT and SNEGSKA (reference sequence). V gave up 3 bases and J gave up 4 bases, with 12 bases separating them. The CDR3 has 13 residues. The CDR3 is CSARPTAITEAFF. Written as DNA, the CDR3 is TGCAGTGCTAGGCCGACAGCAATCACTGAAGCTTTCTTT.

In this sample, this clonotype turned up once. DNA of the CDR3: TGTGCCAGCACCATCGGGAGCTCAGATACGCAGTATTTT. Translating it yields CASTIGSSDTQYF. This rearrangement joins TRBV7-9 to TRBJ2-3; tentatively, D is TRBD2 (6 bases). V dropped 7 bases and J dropped 4 bases, with 12 bases sitting between them. The CDR3 is 13 residues long. Germline V gene sequence: CDR1 SEHNR, CDR2 FQNEAQ (reference sequence).

The chain uses TRBV7-9 and TRBJ2-7; possibly TRBD1 for D (6 bases). The end of the DNA aligns better with TRBJ2-5, so the J call may be wrong. This CDR3 is 15 amino acids long. Germline CDR1 reads SEHNR; CDR2 reads FQNEAQ (reference sequence). The CDR3 loop reads CASSLEDRATETQYF. Here the CDR3 DNA reads TGTGCCAGCAGCTTAGAGGACAGAGCAACGGAGACCCAGTACTTC.

The rearrangement links TRBV9 to TRBJ1-2; 9 nucleotides match TRBD1. The V segment lost 0 bases and the J segment 7 bases; nucleotides outside the gene matches: 4. Germline values: CDR1 SGDLS, CDR2 YYNGEE. CDR3 length: 14 residues. CDR3 sequence: CASSVEGTGPGYTF. The CDR3 nucleotides are TGTGCCAGCAGCGTAGAGGGGACAGGGCCTGGCTACACCTTC.

This clonotype was observed a single time. V and J are TRBV6-1 and TRBJ2-2; TRBD1 might be the D (5 bases). Germline CDR1 is MNHNS and CDR2 is SASEGT. CDR3 length: 16 amino acids. Between the trimmed V and J ends, which lost 6 bases and 0 bases, there was a span of 14 bases. The CDR3 reads CASRVDRHANTGELFF. CDR3 nucleotide sequence: TGTGCCAGCAGAGTCGACAGACACGCGAACACCGGGGAGCTGTTTTTT.